This TCR beta chain was captured by sequencing in a study of blood T cell repertoires in COVID-19. Study as a whole: T cells, B-cell-depleted T cells, or PBMCs supplied cDNA or gDNA.

Germline lookup yields CDR1 MNHEY and CDR2 SMNVEV (reference sequence). Trimming left V 6 bases short and J 3 bases short, with 15 bases between. The CDR3 is made up of 14 amino acids. Original processing methods: Quantification of nucleated cells was approximated via reference gene primer amplification. TCRdb's copy holds only in-frame clones and misses some; the assay was immunoSEQ multiplex PCR. Clone size and the V and J calls come from that table; the DNA yielded D and trimming. Of under 200,000 clones in the sample, about 87% are singletons; the top ten hold roughly 3.7%. The chain uses TRBV27 and TRBJ2-7; D is possibly TRBD2 (6 bases). Sequencing was performed on peripheral blood. This receptor was taken from a man aged 18 to 30 with active or convalescent COVID-19. In DNA, the CDR3 is TGTGCCAGCAGACAAAGGGAGGACCGCTACGAGCAGTACTTC. This codes for CASRQREDRYEQYF.